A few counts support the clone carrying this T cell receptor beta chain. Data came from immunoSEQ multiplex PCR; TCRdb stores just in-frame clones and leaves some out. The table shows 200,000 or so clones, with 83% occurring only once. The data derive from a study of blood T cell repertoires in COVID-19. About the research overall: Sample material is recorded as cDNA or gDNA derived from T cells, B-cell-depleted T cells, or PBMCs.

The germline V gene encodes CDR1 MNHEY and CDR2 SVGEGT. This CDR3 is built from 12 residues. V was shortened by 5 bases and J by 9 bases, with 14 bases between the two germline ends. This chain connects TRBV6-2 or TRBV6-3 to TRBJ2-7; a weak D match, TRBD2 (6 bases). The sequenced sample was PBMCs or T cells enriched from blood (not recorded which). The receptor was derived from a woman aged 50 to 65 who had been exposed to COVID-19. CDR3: CASSPRGAGQYF. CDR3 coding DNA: TGTGCCAGCAGTCCGCGGGGCGCGGGGCAGTACTTC.